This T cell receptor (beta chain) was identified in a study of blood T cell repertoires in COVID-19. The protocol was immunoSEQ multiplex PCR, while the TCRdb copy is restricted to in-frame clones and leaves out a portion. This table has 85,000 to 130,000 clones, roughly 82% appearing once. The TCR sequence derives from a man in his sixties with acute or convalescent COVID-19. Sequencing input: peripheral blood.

CDR3 sequence reads: CASSLRATTGTGANVLTF. Written as DNA, the CDR3 is TGCGCCAGCAGCCTTCGGGCAACCACAGGCACTGGGGCCAACGTCCTGACTTTC. The chain couples TRBV5-1 to TRBJ2-6; a weak D match, TRBD1 (5 bases). Trimming took 4 bases from V and 2 from J, leaving 19 bases between them. CDR1 and CDR2 (germline): SGHRS, YFSETQ. CDR3 size: 18 residues. Full variable domain (missing parts from reference TRBV5-1 and TRBJ2-6): KAGVTQTPRYLIKTRGQQVTLSCSPISGHRSVSWYQQTPGQGLQFLFEYFSETQRNKGNFPGRFSGRQFSNSRSEMNVSTLELGDSALYLCASSLRATTGTGANVLTFGAGSRLTVL.